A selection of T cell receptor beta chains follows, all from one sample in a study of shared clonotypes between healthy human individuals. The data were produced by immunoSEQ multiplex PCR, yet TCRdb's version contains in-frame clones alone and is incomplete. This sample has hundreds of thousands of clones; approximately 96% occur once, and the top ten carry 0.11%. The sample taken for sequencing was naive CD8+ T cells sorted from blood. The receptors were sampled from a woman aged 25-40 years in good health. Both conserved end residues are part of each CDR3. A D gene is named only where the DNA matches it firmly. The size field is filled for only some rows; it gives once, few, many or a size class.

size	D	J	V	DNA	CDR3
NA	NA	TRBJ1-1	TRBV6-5	TGTGCCAGTAGATACAACGAACATGGGGGCTCTGAAGCTTTCTTT	CASRYNEHGGSEAFF
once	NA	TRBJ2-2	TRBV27	TGTGCCAGCAGTTTTTTCAGGGGGGATGAGAACACCGGGGAGCTGTTTTTT	CASSFFRGDENTGELFF
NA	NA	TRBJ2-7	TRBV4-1	TGCGCCAGCAGGCTAAGGGAGGAGTTCGGAAACGAGCAGTACTTC	CASRLREEFGNEQYF
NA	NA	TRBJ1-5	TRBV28	TGTGCCAGCAGTTTGGTGTCGCAGTATCAGCCCCAGCATTTT	CASSLVSQYQPQHF
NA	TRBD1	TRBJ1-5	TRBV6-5	TGTGCCAGCAGTAACAGGGGAGGCAATCAGCCCCAGCATTTT	CASSNRGGNQPQHF
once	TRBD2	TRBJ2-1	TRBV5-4	TGTGCCAGCAGCTCCCCTAGCGGGATCTCCTACAATGAGCAGTTCTTC	CASSSPSGISYNEQFF
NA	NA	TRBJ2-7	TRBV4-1	TGCGCCAGCAGCCTATCAATCGGGTCCTCCTGGGGCGAGCAGTACTTC	CASSLSIGSSWGEQYF
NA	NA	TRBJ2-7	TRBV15	TGTGCCACCAGCAGAGACAGGGGGGCCTACGAGCAGTACTTC	CATSRDRGAYEQYF
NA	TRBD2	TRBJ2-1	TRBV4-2	TGTGCCAGCAGCCCCGCGGGTTGGGCGGGAGTCAATGAGCAGTTCTTC	CASSPAGWAGVNEQFF
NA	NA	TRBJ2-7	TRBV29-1	TGCAGCGTTGAAGGGACACTGGACTACGAGCAGTACTTC	CSVEGTLDYEQYF
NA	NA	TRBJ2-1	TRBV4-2	TGTGCCAGCAGCCCCCTTTCGTCGGGGGAGGAGACTGAGCAGTTCTTC	CASSPLSSGEETEQFF
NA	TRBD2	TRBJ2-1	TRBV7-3	TGTGCCAGCAGCTTAAGGCCTAGCGGGACGATATACAATGAGCAGTTCTTC	CASSLRPSGTIYNEQFF
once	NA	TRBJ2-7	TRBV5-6	TGTGCCAGCAGCTCCCGGGACACCTCCTACGAGCAGTACTTC	CASSSRDTSYEQYF
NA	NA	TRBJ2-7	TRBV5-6	TGTGCCAGCAGCTTTGACCTTGGCACCGAGCAGTACTTC	CASSFDLGTEQYF
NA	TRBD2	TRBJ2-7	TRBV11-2	TGTGCCAGCAGCTTAGTCATCCTAGCGGGAGCGTTATACGAGCAGTACTTC	CASSLVILAGALYEQYF
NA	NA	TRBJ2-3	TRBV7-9	TGTGCCAGCAGAATCACAGATACGCAGTATTTT	CASRITDTQYF
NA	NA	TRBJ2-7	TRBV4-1	TGCGCCAGCAGCCACCATACAGGGCCAGAATACGAGCAGTACTTC	CASSHHTGPEYEQYF
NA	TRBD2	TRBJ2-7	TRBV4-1	TGCGCCAGCAGCCAGGGGACTAGCGGGACCTCCTACGAGCAGTACTTC	CASSQGTSGTSYEQYF
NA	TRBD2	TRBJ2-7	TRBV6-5	TGTGCCAGCAGTCTAAGCGGGAGTACCTACGAGCAGTACTTC	CASSLSGSTYEQYF
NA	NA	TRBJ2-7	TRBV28	TGTGCCAGCAGTCCACGGACAGACTACTACGAGCAGTACTTC	CASSPRTDYYEQYF
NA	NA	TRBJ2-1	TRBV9	TGTGCCAGCAGCGCCCGGGACCGTCTAGGGAATGAGCAGTTCTTC	CASSARDRLGNEQFF
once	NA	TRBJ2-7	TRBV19	TGTGCCAGTAGTGGGCGGGATGTTTCCTACGAGCAGTACTTC	CASSGRDVSYEQYF
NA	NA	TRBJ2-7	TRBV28	TGTGCCAGCAGTGGCCCCGTGGCAGGGGGGCCCTACGAGCAGTACTTC	CASSGPVAGGPYEQYF
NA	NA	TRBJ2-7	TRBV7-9	TGTGCCAGCAGCTTAGGGCAGGGAAGTGACGAGCAGTACTTC	CASSLGQGSDEQYF
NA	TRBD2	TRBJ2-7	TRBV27	TGTGCCAGCAGTTTATTTGCGGGGGAGTCCTACGAGCAGTACTTC	CASSLFAGESYEQYF
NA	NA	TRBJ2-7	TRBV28	TGTGCCAGCGCGCCTGGACTTTCCTACGAGCAGTACTTC	CASAPGLSYEQYF
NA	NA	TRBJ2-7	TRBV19	TGTGCCAGTAGTTCCGGACCAGCCTACGAGCAGTACTTC	CASSSGPAYEQYF
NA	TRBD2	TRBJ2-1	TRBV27	TGTGCCAGCAGTTTATCGTCGGCTAGCGGGATCTACAATGAGCAGTTCTTC	CASSLSSASGIYNEQFF
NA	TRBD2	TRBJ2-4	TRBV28	TGTGCCAGCAGTTTTTCCCGGACTAGTCCCAAAAACATTCAGTACTTC	CASSFSRTSPKNIQYF
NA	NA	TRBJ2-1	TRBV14	TGTGCCAGCAGCCATATTACCGGGACTTACCGTAATGAGCAGTTCTTC	CASSHITGTYRNEQFF
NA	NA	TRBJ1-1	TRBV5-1	TGCGCCAGCAGCAGTACAACGGAGAACACTGAAGCTTTCTTT	CASSSTTENTEAFF
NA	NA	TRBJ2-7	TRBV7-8	TGTGCCAGCAGCTCAAGGGCTTCCTACGAGCAGTACTTC	CASSSRASYEQYF
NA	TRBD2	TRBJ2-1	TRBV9	TGTGCCAGCAGCGGACTAGCGAATGAGCAGTTCTTC	CASSGLANEQFF
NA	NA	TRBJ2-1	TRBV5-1	TGCGCCAGCAGCTTCGGGCGGGGATCAACCAATGAGCAGTTCTTC	CASSFGRGSTNEQFF
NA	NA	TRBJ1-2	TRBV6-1	TGTGCCAGCAGTGCCCTGAGTTCAGGGCCCGGCTACACCTTC	CASSALSSGPGYTF
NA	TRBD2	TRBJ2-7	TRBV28	TGTGCCAGCAGTTGGACTAGCTCCACTCCCATGGCCTACGAGCAGTACTTC	CASSWTSSTPMAYEQYF
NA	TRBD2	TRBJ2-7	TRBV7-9	TGTGCCAGCAGCCCAGGGGCGGGAGGGACCTACGAGCAGTACTTC	CASSPGAGGTYEQYF
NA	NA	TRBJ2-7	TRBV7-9	TGTGCCAGCAGGCCGGGGGTCAGGGTGTACGAGCAGTACTTC	CASRPGVRVYEQYF
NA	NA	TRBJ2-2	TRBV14	TGTGCCAGCAGCCAAGTCGTCACCGGGGAGCTGTTTTTT	CASSQVVTGELFF
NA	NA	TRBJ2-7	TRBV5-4	TGTGCCAGCAGCGGGGGACGGGATAGCTACGAGCAGTACTTC	CASSGGRDSYEQYF
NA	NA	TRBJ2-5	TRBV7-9	TGTGCCAGCAGCGGCTGGGGGGCCGGGGAGACCCAGTACTTC	CASSGWGAGETQYF
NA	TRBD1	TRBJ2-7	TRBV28	TGTGCCAGCACTGTGGACAGGGGGCTTAGTGAGCAGTACTTC	CASTVDRGLSEQYF